The clone carrying this T cell receptor beta chain was observed at least ten times. Its antigen remains unidentified. This CDR3 is built from 14 residues. Trimming took 1 base from V and 4 from J, leaving 11 bases between them. Germline CDR1 reads DFQATT; CDR2 reads SNEGSKA (reference sequence). The data derive from a study of T-cell memory formation after mild COVID-19. Study-wide results and limits: Certain responding clones were present in pre-infection memory, suggesting participation of cross-reactive memory.

In TCRdb, the 5' RACE reads were re-called with MiXCR into one record per CDR3 protein. Of around 45,000 distinct CDR3 sequences listed, roughly 9% are singletons. This chain links TRBV20-1 with TRBJ2-1; a weak D match, TRBD2 (5 bases). The origin of this receptor is an adult woman who had mild COVID-19 (a few samples of this study predate the infection). Cell type and time point are not known. Sequenced: PBMCs or a T cell subset sorted from them (not recorded which). The CDR3, as DNA: TGCAGTGCTAGAGGTTCCGGGGTGTACAATGAGCAGTTCTTC. This codes for CSARGSGVYNEQFF.